The 28 T cell receptor beta chains listed next were all sequenced from one sample in a study of T cells in Graves' hyperthyroidism and ophthalmopathy. There were TCR beta CDR3 regions amplified from RNA transcripts. Researchers ran a first-round RT-PCR on the TCR CDR3 using the HTBI primer set. TCRdb itself ran the multiplex PCR reads through MiXCR, one entry per CDR3 protein. The sample lists hundreds of thousands of distinct CDR3 sequences, roughly 13% occurring once. Material for sequencing was blood. All receptors derive from a woman aged 18-29 years with Graves' hyperthyroidism.

This clonotype was seen at least ten times. V is TRBV20-1 and J is TRBJ2-7; 8 nucleotides match TRBD1. This CDR3 spans 19 amino acids. Germline-derived CDR1 and CDR2 are DFQATT and SNEGSKA (reference sequence). Germline trimming cut 1 base from V and 2 bases from J; bases unmatched to any gene: 19. The CDR3 region is CSARAFPGTGTGKTYEQYF. DNA for the CDR3: TGCAGTGCTAGAGCCTTTCCGGGGACCGGGACAGGAAAAACCTACGAGCAGTACTTC.

Notes on this clonotype: Sequence at one end of the junction differs from germline and may be a read error. The chain recombines TRBV3-1 with TRBJ1-4; D remains unclear. This CDR3 has 16 residues. Germline V lookup: CDR1 LGHDT, CDR2 YNNKEL (reference sequence). This CDR3 is CASSLRYPDPDEKLFF. Here the CDR3 DNA reads TGCGCCAGCAGCCTCCGCTATCCGGACCCAGATGAAAAACTGTTTTTT.

This clonotype occurred many times. This chain connects TRBV20-1 to TRBJ2-2; weak D call: TRBD2 (7 bases). CDR3 size: 14 residues. Trimming stripped 3 bases from V and 11 bases from J, with 19 bases between. Germline-derived CDR1 and CDR2 are DFQATT and SNEGSKA (reference sequence). Here the CDR3 DNA reads TGCAGTGCTAGGGTAGGGGGGGCCTCGGGAGAGCTGTTTTTT. It is translated as CSARVGGASGELFF.

This clonotype appeared many times. The J gene is TRBJ2-5, the V gene TRBV4-2; unclear D gene. Germline CDR1 is LGHNA and CDR2 is YNFKEQ. This CDR3 comprises 15 residues. Trimming shortened V by 1 base and J by 2 bases, and 11 bases separated the two germline ends. This chain's CDR3 is CASSQGLTAQETQYF. For the CDR3, the DNA is TGTGCCAGCAGCCAAGGCCTAACAGCACAAGAGACCCAGTACTTC.

The chain has TRBV9 and TRBJ1-2, with D possibly matching TRBD1 (6 bases). Germline CDR1 and CDR2: SGDLS and YYNGEE. CDR3 length equals 15 residues. V was clipped by 0 bases and J by 4 bases, with 13 bases between them. For the CDR3, the DNA is TGTGCCAGCAGCGTAGCTCAGGACAGTATCTATGGCTACACCTTC. Its translation: CASSVAQDSIYGYTF.

This clonotype is medium-sized (0.01 to 0.1%) in the sample. The J gene is TRBJ2-1, the V gene TRBV11-1; TRBD2 matches 13 bases. CDR3 length: 18 residues. Trimming removed 4 bases from V and 5 bases from J; junction bases left unmatched: 11. The germline V gene has CDR1 SGHAT and CDR2 FQDESV (reference sequence). CDR3: CASSSSLQTSGRDNEQFF. CDR3 coding DNA: TGTGCCAGCAGCTCCTCTTTACAAACTAGCGGGAGGGACAATGAGCAGTTCTTC. Complete variable domain (other parts from reference TRBV11-1 and TRBJ2-1): EAEVAQSPRYKITEKSQAVAFWCDPISGHATLYWYRQILGQGPELLVQFQDESVVDDSQLPKDRFSAERLKGVDSTLKIQPAELGDSAMYLCASSSSLQTSGRDNEQFFGPGTRLTVL.

The V and J genes are TRBV20-1 and TRBJ1-2; 10 bases match TRBD1. This CDR3 has 13 residues. Looked up from germline, CDR1 is DFQATT and CDR2 is SNEGSKA (reference sequence). V lost 2 bases and J lost 8; bases outside the gene matches: 5. DNA for the CDR3: TGCAGTGCTAGACGGGACAGGGGAATCGGCTACACCTTC. Amino acid sequence: CSARRDRGIGYTF.

This clonotype was detected many times. The chain is built from TRBV3-1 and TRBJ1-3; D gene unclear. The germline CDR1 and CDR2 sequences are LGHDT and YNNKEL (reference sequence). V lost 7 bases to trimming and J lost 0 bases, with 10 bases between them. CDR3 length equals 14 residues. CDR3 coding DNA: TGTGCCAGCACCCGGGGAGGCTCTGGAAACACCATATATTTT. Its protein is CASTRGGSGNTIYF.

This clonotype was found many times. V and J are TRBV5-1 and TRBJ2-7, with D tentatively TRBD1 (6 bases). Germline V gene data show CDR1 as SGHRS and CDR2 as YFSETQ. V lost 0 bases and J 1 base, leaving 14 bases between the germline ends. The CDR3 is 16 residues long. CDR3 DNA: TGCGCCAGCAGCTTGGAGCCTGGGGGCTTGTCCTACGAGCAGTACTTC. It yields the protein CASSLEPGGLSYEQYF.

This clonotype was recorded many times. The chain couples TRBV24-1 to TRBJ1-1; 8 bases are shared with TRBD1. CDR1 is KGHDR and CDR2 is SFDVKD in the germline V gene. J lost 1 base, V lost 4 bases, and 1 base had no gene match. This CDR3 is built from 14 residues. The DNA for the CDR3 is TGTGCCACCAGTGAAACAGGGGGGAACACTGAAGCTTTCTTT. Its protein is CATSETGGNTEAFF.

This chain connects TRBV11-2 to TRBJ2-7, with 9 positions matching TRBD2. CDR3 length equals 15 residues. Germline CDR1 reads SGHAT; CDR2 reads FQNNGV. The trim removed 1 base at V and 3 bases at J, leaving 4 bases unmatched. The CDR3 DNA follows: TGTGCCAGCAGCTTAGCCAGCGGGAGGAACTACGAGCAGTACTTC. This codes for CASSLASGRNYEQYF.

The CDR3 DNA reads as TGTGCCAGCAGTTTATCGCTCGGGGGCGGACAGGGGGGTGGTGAGCAGTTCTTC. Amino acid sequence: CASSLSLGGGQGGGEQFF. The chain joins TRBV27 to TRBJ2-1; 10 nucleotides match TRBD1. Germline V gene data show CDR1 as MNHEY and CDR2 as SMNVEV (reference sequence). The CDR3 consists of 18 residues. V shed 0 bases, J shed 9 bases, and the junction held 14 bases outside the gene matches.

This clonotype was recorded many times. The chain employs TRBV2 and TRBJ2-5, with unresolved D. The ends were cut back, 3 bases at V and 2 bases at J, with 7 bases in the middle. Germline CDR1 reads SNHLY; CDR2 reads FYNNEI. The CDR3 is 13 residues long. This CDR3 is CASSEGLQETQYF. CDR3 DNA: TGTGCCAGCAGTGAGGGCTTACAAGAGACCCAGTACTTC.

The chain couples TRBV19 to TRBJ2-3; 11 nucleotides match TRBD2. The germline V gene has CDR1 LNHDA and CDR2 SQIVND (reference sequence). The CDR3 totals 16 residues. The junction had 10 bases not matched to a gene; V was cut back by 5 bases and J by 6 bases. DNA for the CDR3: TGTGCCAGTAGTCCTGGAGTAGCGGGGGGGCTGGATACGCAGTATTTT. The encoded protein is CASSPGVAGGLDTQYF.

This clonotype came up a few times. CDR3 in DNA: TGTGCCAGCAGCAGATCCGGGTCCTACAATGAGCAGTTCTTC. Translated: CASSRSGSYNEQFF. The chain links TRBV11-2 to TRBJ2-1; D remains ambiguous. Germline V gene lookup returns CDR1 SGHAT and CDR2 FQNNGV. V lost 5 bases and J 1 base, leaving 9 bases between the germline ends. The CDR3 is 14 amino acids.

The chain recombines TRBV7-2 with TRBJ2-2; the D is unclear. With 1 base removed from V and 6 bases from J, the gap between germline ends came to 9 bases. Germline V gene sequence: CDR1 SGHTA, CDR2 FQGNSA. The CDR3 sequence is 14 residues long. Written as DNA, the CDR3 is TGTGCCAGCAGCTTAGAGATGAGTCCCGGGGAGCTGTTTTTT. The encoded protein is CASSLEMSPGELFF.

This clonotype was observed many times. The genes are TRBV6-5 and TRBJ1-5, with D maybe TRBD1 (5 bases). CDR1 is MNHEY, CDR2 SVGAGI, per germline. V was cut by 2 bases and J by 9 bases, with 8 bases left in between. The CDR3 has 12 residues. CDR3 nucleotides: TGTGCCAGCAGTTACGCGGGGGGGCCCCAGCATTTT. It yields the protein CASSYAGGPQHF.

This clonotype was picked up one time. This chain joins TRBV28 and TRBJ1-1; 9 nucleotides agree with TRBD1. The length of the CDR3 is 14 residues. The V gene's germline CDR1 is MDHEN and CDR2 SYDVKM. V dropped 5 bases and J dropped 5; count of bases not matched to a gene: 6. The CDR3: CASSGETGGTEAFF. CDR3 DNA: TGTGCCAGCAGTGGGGAGACAGGGGGTACTGAAGCTTTCTTT.

This clonotype has at least ten counts. V is TRBV12-3 or TRBV12-4 and J is TRBJ1-4; no clear D. The CDR3 is 14 residues long. Trimming removed 6 bases from V and 5 bases from J, with 13 bases in between. The CDR3 here is CASSLRRRNEKLFF. CDR3 bases: TGTGCCAGCAGCCTCCGCCGCCGCAATGAAAAACTGTTTTTT.

The CDR3 here is CASSLGVAEAFF. The CDR3, as DNA: TGTGCCAGTAGCCTGGGGGTCGCTGAAGCTTTCTTT. The chain carries TRBV19 and TRBJ1-1; weak D call: TRBD1 (5 bases). V lost 6 bases and J lost 6, with 11 bases in between. CDR3 size: 12 residues. Germline V lookup: CDR1 LNHDA, CDR2 SQIVND (reference sequence).

This clonotype was counted many times. V is TRBV27 and J is TRBJ2-5; 11 nucleotides agree with TRBD2. V trimming: 3 bases; J trimming: 5 bases; junction bases outside the gene matches: 2. The CDR3 runs to 14 residues. CDR1 MNHEY and CDR2 SMNVEV come from the germline V gene (reference sequence). The CDR3 is CASSFSGRVETQYF. CDR3 nucleotides: TGTGCCAGCAGTTTTAGCGGGAGGGTGGAGACCCAGTACTTC.

This clonotype was detected many times. CDR3 protein: CASNLGTRIPLHF. For the CDR3, the DNA is TGTGCCAGCAACCTAGGGACCCGGATACCCCTCCACTTT. V gene TRBV28 combines with J gene TRBJ1-6, with a tentative D call TRBD1 (5 bases). Germline CDR1 MDHEN, CDR2 SYDVKM. The length of the CDR3 is 13 residues. The V end was cut by 7 bases, the J end by 12 bases, with 16 bases between.

J is TRBJ2-1 and V is TRBV4-2; TRBD2 agrees at 9 bases. This CDR3 contains 19 residues. CDR1 is LGHNA and CDR2 is YNFKEQ in the germline V gene. V shed 5 bases and J 6 bases; nucleotides not matched to a gene: 20. The CDR3, as DNA: TGTGCCAGCAGCTACCCAACGCGACTACGCGGGAGGGTTCCCAATGAGCAGTTCTTC. Translated, it gives CASSYPTRLRGRVPNEQFF.

The sample holds a few counts of this clonotype. The chain employs TRBV3-1 and TRBJ2-1; TRBD2 matches at 7 bases. This CDR3 contains 13 residues. From germline, CDR1 is LGHDT and CDR2 YNNKEL (reference sequence). V lost 9 bases to trimming and J lost 4 bases; unmatched junction nucleotides: 6. The CDR3 sequence is CASGDYPYNEQFF. The CDR3 DNA reads TGTGCCAGTGGGGACTATCCGTACAATGAGCAGTTCTTC.

The gene calls are TRBV4-3 and TRBJ1-1, with 8 bases aligning to TRBD1. This CDR3 spans 17 amino acids. V trimming: 0 bases; J trimming: 0 bases; junction bases outside the gene matches: 6. Germline values: CDR1 LGHNA, CDR2 YSLEER. The CDR3, as DNA: TGCGCCAGCAGCCAAGATGGGCAGGGGGCTCTGAACACTGAAGCTTTCTTT. Translated: CASSQDGQGALNTEAFF.

The sample holds one count of this clonotype. The chain employs TRBV27 and TRBJ2-5; D perhaps matches TRBD1 (6 bases). Germline assignment: CDR1 MNHEY and CDR2 SMNVEV (reference sequence). V was shortened by 0 bases and J by 5 bases, with 16 bases between the two germline ends. The CDR3 extends over 16 amino acids. This CDR3 reads CASSLSPQGPAETQYF. Here the CDR3 DNA reads TGTGCCAGCAGTTTATCCCCACAGGGACCAGCGGAGACCCAGTACTTC.

The table lists this clonotype with many counts. This chain joins TRBV4-1 and TRBJ1-2, with D possibly being TRBD1 (5 bases). Germline V CDR1 and CDR2: MGHRA, YSYEKL. The V end was cut by 1 base, the J end by 3 bases, with 12 bases between. The CDR3 runs to 15 residues. This CDR3 is CASSQGRGRDYGYTF. The DNA of the CDR3 is TGCGCCAGCAGCCAAGGGAGGGGTAGGGACTATGGCTACACCTTC.

This clonotype showed up just a few times. The chain joins TRBV27 to TRBJ2-6; 8 nucleotides line up with TRBD1. V was clipped by 6 bases and J by 0 bases; unmatched bases: 4. This CDR3 has 16 residues. Germline CDR1 is MNHEY and CDR2 is SMNVEV (reference sequence). CDR3 loop: CASSRQGLSGANVLTF. Here the CDR3 DNA reads TGTGCCAGCAGCCGACAGGGGCTCTCTGGGGCCAACGTCCTGACTTTC.